These 27 T cell receptor beta chains were all obtained from the same sample, sequenced in a study of blood T cell repertoires in COVID-19. Repertoires were generated with immunoSEQ multiplex PCR, while TCRdb's copy carries only in-frame clones and drops some. The sample consists of about 82,000 clones, around 81% of them appearing once. Sequenced input: peripheral blood. The receptors shown here come from a man of 80 years or more with active or convalescent COVID-19.

Turning to this clone: A junction boundary mismatches the germline segment, possibly from a read error. The V call is TRBV5-6, the J call TRBJ1-2, with 9 bases that match TRBD1. Germline V CDR1 and CDR2: SGHDT, YYEEEE. The CDR3 runs to 11 residues. The DNA for the CDR3 is TGTGCCAGCAGCTTGGGGGACAGGGTGTTCTTC. This encodes CASSLGDRVFF.

J is TRBJ1-2 and V is TRBV5-4; TRBD1 agrees at 9 bases. Looked up from germline, CDR1 is SGHNT and CDR2 is YYREEE (reference sequence). With V trimmed by 0 bases and J by 5 bases, 8 bases remained unmatched. This CDR3 has 16 amino acids. CDR3 nucleotide sequence: TGTGCCAGCAGCTTGGGACAGGGGGTCTCCTTGTATGGCTACACCTTC. Translation gives CASSLGQGVSLYGYTF.

The V and J genes are TRBV6-5 and TRBJ1-5; unclear D gene. This CDR3 is built from 13 residues. Trimming removed 7 bases at V and 1 base at J, with 8 bases between. Germline V CDR1 and CDR2: MNHEY, SVGAGI. CDR3 in amino acids: CASTRGSNQPQHF. CDR3 DNA sequence: TGTGCCAGCACACGGGGAAGCAATCAGCCCCAGCATTTT.

The V gene is TRBV5-8, the J gene TRBJ1-4, with TRBD1 identical over 9 bases. The CDR3 has 14 residues. V gave up 4 bases and J gave up 8 bases; unmatched junction bases: 6. The germline gives CDR1 SGHTS, CDR2 YDEGEE. CDR3: CASSPTGGGEKLFF. CDR3 nucleotides: TGTGCCAGCAGCCCGACAGGGGGAGGAGAAAAACTGTTTTTT.

Concerning this clone: Different DNA sequences within this sample yield the same CDR3. The rearrangement links TRBV18 to TRBJ1-2; 8 nucleotides agree with TRBD1. Germline assignment: CDR1 KGHSH and CDR2 LQKENI. After removal of 2 bases from V and 4 bases from J, the junction contained 3 bases not matched to a gene. There are 14 residues in the CDR3. This CDR3 is CASSPETGGYGYTF. The DNA for the CDR3 is TGTGCCAGCTCACCAGAAACAGGGGGCTATGGCTACACCTTC.

This clone was seen only a few times. The chain is built from TRBV19 and TRBJ1-5, with TRBD1 matching 10 bases. Trimming took 4 bases from V and 4 from J; bases not matched to a gene: 13. This CDR3 has 18 residues. Per germline, CDR1 LNHDA and CDR2 SQIVND (reference sequence). CDR3 coding DNA: TGTGCCAGTAGTACACCGGGACAGGGGCCGAACCCTAATCAGCCCCAGCATTTT. Its protein is CASSTPGQGPNPNQPQHF.

This chain links TRBV28 with TRBJ2-7; possibly TRBD1 for D (6 bases). The V gene lost 2 bases and the J gene lost 7 bases, with 9 bases spanning the gap. Germline V CDR1 and CDR2: MDHEN, SYDVKM. The CDR3 length is 12 residues. CDR3 nucleotides: TGTGCCAGCAGTTTAATCCAGGGGGAGCAGTACGTC. It is translated as CASSLIQGEQYV.

The chain carries TRBV5-1 and TRBJ1-4; no definite D call. V was pared by 0 bases and J by 10 bases, with 13 bases between. This CDR3 is built from 14 residues. Germline loops: CDR1 SGHRS, CDR2 YFSETQ. Here the CDR3 reads CASSLERGGGKLFF. The CDR3 DNA reads as TGCGCCAGCAGCTTGGAGCGGGGAGGAGGAAAACTGTTTTTT.

This chain links TRBV2 with TRBJ1-2, with D possibly being TRBD1 (5 bases). The CDR3 consists of 14 residues. Germline CDR1 SNHLY, CDR2 FYNNEI. Trimming left V 7 bases short and J 4 bases short, with 16 bases between. The CDR3 sequence is CASTSDRSIYGYTF. The CDR3 DNA is TGTGCCAGCACCTCAGACAGAAGTATCTATGGCTACACCTTC. Full variable domain (remainder filled in from reference TRBV2 and TRBJ1-2): EPEVTQTPSHQVTQMGQEVILRCVPISNHLYFYWYRQILGQKVEFLVSFYNNEISEKSEIFDDQFSVERPDGSNFTLKIRSTKLEDSAMYFCASTSDRSIYGYTFGSGTRLTVV.

CDR3 protein: CASSYRGYNEQFF. The CDR3 DNA reads as TGTGCCAGCAGTTACAGGGGCTACAATGAGCAGTTCTTC. The V and J genes are TRBV6-5 and TRBJ2-1; tentatively, D is TRBD1 (5 bases). The CDR3 consists of 13 residues. Trimming pared 2 bases from V and 3 bases from J, leaving 5 bases between. Germline-derived CDR1 and CDR2 are MNHEY and SVGAGI.

The chain couples TRBV27 to TRBJ2-2; D unresolved. V was pared by 5 bases and J by 1 base, with 14 bases between. Germline V gives CDR1 MNHEY, CDR2 SMNVEV (reference sequence). CDR3 size: 16 residues. CDR3 in amino acids: CASSPYSGGNTGELFF. CDR3 bases: TGTGCCAGCAGTCCTTACTCAGGTGGGAACACCGGGGAGCTGTTTTTT.

V is TRBV5-1 and J is TRBJ1-3; D might be TRBD1 (6 bases). The CDR3 length is 14 residues. Germline CDR1 is SGHRS and CDR2 is YFSETQ. V lost 5 bases and J lost 0, with 9 bases in between. The CDR3 protein is CASRTGSSGNTIYF. The CDR3 DNA is TGCGCCAGCAGGACAGGTTCCTCTGGAAACACCATATATTTT.

The genes are TRBV14 and TRBJ1-6, with 7 bases aligning to TRBD1. This CDR3 is 15 amino acids long. V was pared by 3 bases and J by 5 bases, with 4 bases of the junction left unmatched. Germline loops: CDR1 SGHDN, CDR2 FVKESK. For the CDR3, the DNA is TGTGCCAGCAGCCAGTTGACAGGGAATAATTCACCCCTCCACTTT. This codes for CASSQLTGNNSPLHF.

This chain connects TRBV12-3 or TRBV12-4 to TRBJ2-3; D might be TRBD2 (5 bases). Trimming took 5 bases from V and 6 from J, leaving 12 bases between them. This CDR3 region has 13 residues. CDR3 amino acids: CASSGEGSDTQYF. The DNA of the CDR3 is TGTGCCAGCAGTGGTGAGGGCTCCGATACGCAGTATTTT.

The V gene is TRBV28, the J gene TRBJ1-1; weak D call: TRBD1 (5 bases). Germline V gives CDR1 MDHEN, CDR2 SYDVKM. The V and J ends lost 6 bases and 0 bases respectively, with 14 bases between them. The CDR3 spans 15 residues. The CDR3 nucleotides read TGTGCCAGCAGCCCCCGGGGGGAGTTGAACACTGAAGCTTTCTTT. Protein product: CASSPRGELNTEAFF.

The J gene is TRBJ2-3, the V gene TRBV6-1; TRBD2 matches at 8 bases. The CDR3 has 16 amino acids. Germline V gene sequence: CDR1 MNHNS, CDR2 SASEGT. The V segment lost 4 bases and the J segment 2 bases; nucleotides outside the gene matches: 8. CDR3 nucleotide sequence: TGTGCCAGCAGTGTCGCCGGGACTAGTGCCACAGATACGCAGTATTTT. Protein: CASSVAGTSATDTQYF.

The chain employs TRBV6-2 or TRBV6-3 and TRBJ1-2, with a weak D call TRBD1 (5 bases). Germline assignment: CDR1 MNHEY and CDR2 SVGEGT. The CDR3 runs to 16 residues. V lost 2 bases and J 1 base, leaving 14 bases between the germline ends. The CDR3 loop is CASSYLTRDYNYGYTF. The CDR3 DNA reads TGTGCCAGCAGTTACCTGACCAGGGACTATAACTATGGCTACACCTTC.

The CDR3 coding sequence is TGTGCCACCAGTGACCCCCTAGCGGGAATGGGAAATGAGCAGTTCTTC. The encoded protein is CATSDPLAGMGNEQFF. The rearrangement joins TRBV24-1 to TRBJ2-1, with 9 bases identical to TRBD2. This CDR3 comprises 16 residues. CDR1 is KGHDR and CDR2 is SFDVKD in the germline V gene. J lost 7 bases, V lost 4 bases, and 10 bases had no gene match.

The V and J genes are TRBV19 and TRBJ1-3; no reliable D call. Germline V gene sequence: CDR1 LNHDA, CDR2 SQIVND (reference sequence). V gave up 5 bases and J gave up 2 bases, with 4 bases separating them. This CDR3 has 12 amino acids. The CDR3 here is CASSPTGNTIYF. The CDR3 DNA reads as TGTGCCAGTAGTCCAACTGGAAACACCATATATTTT.

The chain employs TRBV19 and TRBJ2-7; tentatively, D is TRBD2 (5 bases). V was pared by 2 bases and J by 4 bases, with 9 bases between. Looked up from germline, CDR1 is LNHDA and CDR2 is SQIVND (reference sequence). CDR3 size: 13 residues. The CDR3 nucleotides are TGTGCCAGTAGTATAAAGGGCGGGTACGAGCAGTACGTC. Translating gives CASSIKGGYEQYV.

V usage is TRBV6-5 and J usage is TRBJ1-2, with TRBD1 matching over 7 bases. Germline V gene lookup returns CDR1 MNHEY and CDR2 SVGAGI. This CDR3 contains 15 residues. V was pared by 6 bases and J by 3 bases, with 10 bases of the junction left unmatched. CDR3 in DNA: TGTGCCAGCAGCCCGTACAGGGGAAATTACTATGGCTACACCTTC. This encodes CASSPYRGNYYGYTF.

The chain is built from TRBV21-1 and TRBJ2-7; the table's D call, TRBD1, was not checked against the DNA. TRBV21-1 corresponds to a pseudogene. CDR3 length: 15 residues. DNA of the CDR3: TGTGCCAGCAGCATAGGACCGGAGGACAGCTACGAGCAGTACGTC. This encodes CASSIGPEDSYEQYV.

V and J are TRBV24-1 and TRBJ2-1; 9 bases map to TRBD1. The germline gives CDR1 KGHDR, CDR2 SFDVKD. With 4 bases clipped from V and 7 bases from J, the junction kept 7 bases outside the gene matches. The length of the CDR3 is 15 residues. DNA for the CDR3: TGTGCCACCAGTGACGAGGGACAGGGTTGGAATGAGCAGTTCTTC. Its protein is CATSDEGQGWNEQFF.

V and J are TRBV6-5 and TRBJ1-4, with a possible D match to TRBD1 (5 bases). The V end lost 4 bases, the J end lost 8 bases, and 17 bases lay between the germline ends. The CDR3 loop spans 15 amino acids. In germline, CDR1 is MNHEY, CDR2 SVGAGI. The chain's CDR3 is CASSLVEGRREKLFF. In DNA form, the CDR3 reads TGTGCCAGCAGTTTGGTGGAGGGGAGGAGAGAAAAACTGTTTTTT.

The chain combines TRBV30 with TRBJ2-3, with 7 bases lining up with TRBD2. This CDR3 is built from 14 residues. The V gene end was trimmed by 0 bases and the J gene end by 7 bases; junction bases not matched to a gene: 7. Germline assignment: CDR1 GTSNPN and CDR2 SVGIG (reference sequence). The CDR3 is CAWSVGGRVYTQYF. The CDR3 DNA reads as TGTGCCTGGAGTGTAGGAGGGAGGGTGTATACGCAGTATTTT.

This clone was found a few times. The chain joins TRBV29-1 to TRBJ1-1; 7 positions match TRBD1. Per the germline V gene, CDR1 is SQVTM and CDR2 is ANQGSEA. There are 14 residues in the CDR3. V lost 7 bases to trimming and J lost 4 bases; unmatched junction nucleotides: 12. The CDR3 DNA reads TGCAGCGGGGGACAGCAGGCTGCCGGCACTGAAGCTTTCTTT. This sequence encodes CSGGQQAAGTEAFF.

The rearrangement joins TRBV7-9 to TRBJ2-5; 7 nucleotides line up with TRBD1. V gave up 4 bases and J gave up 5 bases; unmatched junction bases: 7. This CDR3 region has 14 residues. Germline values: CDR1 SEHNR, CDR2 FQNEAQ (reference sequence). Here the CDR3 DNA reads TGTGCCAGCAGCTGGGACAGAACGGCCGAGACCCAGTACTTC. Protein: CASSWDRTAETQYF.